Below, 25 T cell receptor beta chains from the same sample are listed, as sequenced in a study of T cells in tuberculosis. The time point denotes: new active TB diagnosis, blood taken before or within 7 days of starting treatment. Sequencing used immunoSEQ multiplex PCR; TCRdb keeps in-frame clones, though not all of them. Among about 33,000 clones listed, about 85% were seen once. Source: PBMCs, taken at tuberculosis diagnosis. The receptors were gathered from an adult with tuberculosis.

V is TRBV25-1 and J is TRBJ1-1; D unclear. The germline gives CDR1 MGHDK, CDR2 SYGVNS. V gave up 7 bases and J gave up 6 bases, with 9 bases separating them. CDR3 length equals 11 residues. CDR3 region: CASMRMAEAFF. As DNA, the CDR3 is TGTGCCAGCATGAGGATGGCTGAAGCTTTCTTT.

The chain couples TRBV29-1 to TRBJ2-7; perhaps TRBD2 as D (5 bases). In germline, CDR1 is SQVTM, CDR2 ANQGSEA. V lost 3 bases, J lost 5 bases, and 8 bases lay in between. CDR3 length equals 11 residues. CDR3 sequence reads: CSVDSGHEQYF. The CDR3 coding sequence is TGCAGCGTTGACAGCGGCCACGAGCAGTACTTC.

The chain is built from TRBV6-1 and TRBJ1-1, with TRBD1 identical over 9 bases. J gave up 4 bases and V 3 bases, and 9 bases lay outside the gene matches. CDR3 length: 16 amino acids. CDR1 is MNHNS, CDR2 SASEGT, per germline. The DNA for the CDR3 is TGTGCCAGCAGTGATTCAGGACAGGGGCTGCGCACTGAAGCTTTCTTT. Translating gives CASSDSGQGLRTEAFF.

The CDR3 DNA follows: TGTGCCAGCTCACTCGGTTACGAGCAGTACTTC. Translation: CASSLGYEQYF. V gene TRBV18 combines with J gene TRBJ2-7; unclear D gene. The germline CDR1 and CDR2 sequences are KGHSH and LQKENI. Between the trimmed V and J ends, which lost 4 bases and 4 bases, there was a span of 5 bases. The CDR3 has 11 residues.

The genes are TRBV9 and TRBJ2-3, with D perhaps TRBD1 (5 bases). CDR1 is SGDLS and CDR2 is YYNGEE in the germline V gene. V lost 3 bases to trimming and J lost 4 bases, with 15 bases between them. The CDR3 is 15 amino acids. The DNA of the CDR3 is TGTGCCAGCAGCGCCACAGGCTCTTGGGCAGATACGCAGTATTTT. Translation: CASSATGSWADTQYF.

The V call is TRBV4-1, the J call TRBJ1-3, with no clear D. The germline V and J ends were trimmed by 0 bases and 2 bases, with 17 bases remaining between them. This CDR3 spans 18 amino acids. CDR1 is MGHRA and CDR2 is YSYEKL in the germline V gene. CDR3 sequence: CASSQEENPGWTGNTIYF. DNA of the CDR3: TGCGCCAGCAGCCAAGAGGAAAACCCCGGGTGGACTGGAAACACCATATATTTT.

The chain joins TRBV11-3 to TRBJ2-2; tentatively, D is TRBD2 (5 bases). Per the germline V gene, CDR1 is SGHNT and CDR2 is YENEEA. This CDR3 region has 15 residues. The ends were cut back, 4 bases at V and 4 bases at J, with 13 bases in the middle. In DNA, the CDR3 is TGTGCCAGCAGCTCTCGACGGGCGGGCACCGGGGAGCTGTTTTTT. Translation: CASSSRRAGTGELFF.

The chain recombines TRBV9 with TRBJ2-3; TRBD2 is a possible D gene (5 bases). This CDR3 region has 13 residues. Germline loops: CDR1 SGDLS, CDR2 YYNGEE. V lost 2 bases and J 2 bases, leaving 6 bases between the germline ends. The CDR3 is CASSVTTTDTQYF. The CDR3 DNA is TGTGCCAGCAGCGTGACTACCACAGATACGCAGTATTTT.

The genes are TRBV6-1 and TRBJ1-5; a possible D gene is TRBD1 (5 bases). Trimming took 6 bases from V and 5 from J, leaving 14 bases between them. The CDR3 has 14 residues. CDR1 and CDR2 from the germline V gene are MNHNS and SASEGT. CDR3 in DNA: TGTGCCAGCAGAGGGACCAGGGAGGATCAGCCCCAGCATTTT. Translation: CASRGTREDQPQHF.

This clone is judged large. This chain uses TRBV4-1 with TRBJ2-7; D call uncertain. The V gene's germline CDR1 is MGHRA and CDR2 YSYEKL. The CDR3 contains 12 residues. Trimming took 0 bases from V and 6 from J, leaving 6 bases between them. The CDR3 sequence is CASSQERSEQYF. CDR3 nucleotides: TGCGCCAGCAGCCAAGAAAGGAGCGAGCAGTACTTC.

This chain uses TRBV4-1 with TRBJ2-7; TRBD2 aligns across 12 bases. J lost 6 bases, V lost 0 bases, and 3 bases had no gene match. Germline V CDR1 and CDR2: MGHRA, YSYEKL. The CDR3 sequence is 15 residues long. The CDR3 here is CASSQEELAGGEQYF. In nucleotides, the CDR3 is TGCGCCAGCAGCCAAGAAGAACTAGCGGGGGGCGAGCAGTACTTC.

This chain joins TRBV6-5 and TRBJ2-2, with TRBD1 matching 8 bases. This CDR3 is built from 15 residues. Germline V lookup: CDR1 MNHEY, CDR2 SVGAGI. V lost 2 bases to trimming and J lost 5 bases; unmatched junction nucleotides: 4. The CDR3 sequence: CASSYQGALTGELFF. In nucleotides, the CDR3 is TGTGCCAGCAGTTACCAGGGGGCTTTGACCGGGGAGCTGTTTTTT.

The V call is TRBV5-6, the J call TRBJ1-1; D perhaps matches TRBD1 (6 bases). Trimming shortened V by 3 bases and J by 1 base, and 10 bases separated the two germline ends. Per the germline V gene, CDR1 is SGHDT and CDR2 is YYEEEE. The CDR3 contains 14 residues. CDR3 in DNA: TGTGCCAGCAGCTGGGGGCAGCAGAACACTGAAGCTTTCTTT. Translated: CASSWGQQNTEAFF.

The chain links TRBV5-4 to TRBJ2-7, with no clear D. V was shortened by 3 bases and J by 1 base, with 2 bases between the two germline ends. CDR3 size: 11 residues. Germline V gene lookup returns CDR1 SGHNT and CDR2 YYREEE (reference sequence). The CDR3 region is CASSSSYEQYF. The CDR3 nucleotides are TGTGCCAGCAGCTCATCCTACGAGCAGTACTTC.

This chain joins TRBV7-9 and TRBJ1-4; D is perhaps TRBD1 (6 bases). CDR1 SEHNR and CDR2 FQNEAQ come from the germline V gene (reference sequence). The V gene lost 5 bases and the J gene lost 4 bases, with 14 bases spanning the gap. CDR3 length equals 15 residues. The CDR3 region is CASSLFGTLNEKLFF. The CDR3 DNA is TGTGCCAGCAGCCTGTTCGGGACACTTAATGAAAAACTGTTTTTT. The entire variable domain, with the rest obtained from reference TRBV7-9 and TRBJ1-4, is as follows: DTGVSQNPRHKITKRGQNVTFRCDPISEHNRLYWYRQTLGQGPEFLTYFQNEAQLEKSRLLSDRFSAERPKGSFSTLEIQRTEQGDSAMYLCASSLFGTLNEKLFFGSGTQLSVL.

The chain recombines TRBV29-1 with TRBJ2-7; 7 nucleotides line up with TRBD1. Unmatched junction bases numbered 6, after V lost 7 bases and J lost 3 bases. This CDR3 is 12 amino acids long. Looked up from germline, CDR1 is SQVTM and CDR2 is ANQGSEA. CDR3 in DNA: TGCAGCGCTGGACCAGGGGGCTACGAGCAGTACTTC. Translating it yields CSAGPGGYEQYF.

The CDR3 nucleotides are TGCGCCAGCAGCTCGGGATTGAACACCGGGGAGCTGTTTTTT. This translates into CASSSGLNTGELFF. This chain joins TRBV5-1 and TRBJ2-2, with D perhaps TRBD2 (5 bases). CDR1 is SGHRS and CDR2 is YFSETQ in the germline V gene. The CDR3 is 14 residues long. Trimming removed 3 bases from V and 1 base from J, with 7 bases in between.

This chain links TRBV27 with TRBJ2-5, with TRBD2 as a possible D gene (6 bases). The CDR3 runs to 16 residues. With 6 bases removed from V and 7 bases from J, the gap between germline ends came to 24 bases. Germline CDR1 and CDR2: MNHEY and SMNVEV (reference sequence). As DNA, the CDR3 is TGTGCCAGCAGGGACTCTACCCCGGACTATTCGGCGACCCAGTACTTC. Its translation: CASRDSTPDYSATQYF.

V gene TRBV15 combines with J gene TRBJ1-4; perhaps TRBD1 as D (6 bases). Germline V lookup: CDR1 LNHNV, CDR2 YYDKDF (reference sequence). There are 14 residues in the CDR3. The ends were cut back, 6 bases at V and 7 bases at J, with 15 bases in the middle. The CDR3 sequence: CATRLQGRSEKLFF. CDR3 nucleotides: TGTGCCACCAGATTACAGGGAAGAAGTGAAAAACTGTTTTTT.

CDR3 protein: CASSLMGHPGNTIYF. The CDR3 DNA is TGCGCCAGCAGCTTGATGGGACACCCTGGAAACACCATATATTTT. The rearrangement links TRBV5-1 to TRBJ1-3; D perhaps matches TRBD1 (6 bases). The CDR3 runs 15 residues. Per the germline V gene, CDR1 is SGHRS and CDR2 is YFSETQ. The V gene lost 1 base and the J gene lost 2 bases, with 10 bases spanning the gap.

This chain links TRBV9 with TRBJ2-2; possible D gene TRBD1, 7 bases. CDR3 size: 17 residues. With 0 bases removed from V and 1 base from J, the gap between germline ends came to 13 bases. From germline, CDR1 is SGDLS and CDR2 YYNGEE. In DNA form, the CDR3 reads TGTGCCAGCAGCGTAGGTCAGGGGGGAGTGAACACCGGGGAGCTGTTTTTT. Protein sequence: CASSVGQGGVNTGELFF. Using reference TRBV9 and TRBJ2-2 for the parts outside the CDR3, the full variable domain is DSGVTQTPKHLITATGQRVTLRCSPRSGDLSVYWYQQSLDQGLQFLIQYYNGEERAKGNILERFSAQQFPDLHSELNLSSLELGDSALYFCASSVGQGGVNTGELFFGEGSRLTVL.

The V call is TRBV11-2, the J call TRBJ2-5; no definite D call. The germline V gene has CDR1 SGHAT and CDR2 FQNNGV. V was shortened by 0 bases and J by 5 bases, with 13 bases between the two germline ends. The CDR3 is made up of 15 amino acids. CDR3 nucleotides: TGTGCCAGCAGCTTAGAATTTCGTGTTGCGGAGACCCAGTACTTC. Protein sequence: CASSLEFRVAETQYF.

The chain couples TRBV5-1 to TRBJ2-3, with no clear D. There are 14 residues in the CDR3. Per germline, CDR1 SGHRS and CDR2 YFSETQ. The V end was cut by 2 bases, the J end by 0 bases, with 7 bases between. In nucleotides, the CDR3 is TGCGCCAGCAGCTTAGACACTAGCACAGATACGCAGTATTTT. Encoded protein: CASSLDTSTDTQYF.

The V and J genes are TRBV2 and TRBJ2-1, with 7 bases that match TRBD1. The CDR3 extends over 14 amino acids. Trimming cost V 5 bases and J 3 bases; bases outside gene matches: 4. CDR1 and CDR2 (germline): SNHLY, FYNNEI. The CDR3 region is CASSPGQLYNEQFF. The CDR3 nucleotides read TGTGCCAGCAGTCCGGGACAGCTCTACAATGAGCAGTTCTTC.

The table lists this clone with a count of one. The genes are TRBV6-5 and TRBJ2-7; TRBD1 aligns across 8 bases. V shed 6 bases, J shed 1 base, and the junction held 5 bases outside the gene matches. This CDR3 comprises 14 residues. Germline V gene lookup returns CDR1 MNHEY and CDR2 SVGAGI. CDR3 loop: CASRYRQGSYEQYF. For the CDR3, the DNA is TGTGCCAGCAGATACCGACAGGGGTCCTACGAGCAGTACTTC.